Listed below are T cell receptor beta chains from one sample, sequenced in a study of blood T cell repertoires in COVID-19. Clones were read by immunoSEQ multiplex PCR, and TCRdb kept only the in-frame ones, dropping some. The repertoire holds some 200,000 clones, with around 80% as singletons. What was sequenced was peripheral blood. These receptor sequences come from a woman in her 70s with acute or convalescent COVID-19. The CDR3 runs from the conserved cysteine through the conserved F or W. Each record gives: V gene, J gene, CDR3 length, D gene, clone size, CDR3 DNA, CDR3 protein. The D gene is left open where the match is weak. Clone size, where shown, is once, few, many, or a class for clones that have expanded.

TRBV4-1,TRBJ2-7,16,NA,NA,TGCGCCAGCAGCCAAGGAGTGTCAGGGGCACACTACGAGCAGTACTTC,CASSQGVSGAHYEQYF
TRBV5-6,TRBJ2-3,12,TRBD1,NA,TGTGCCAGCAGCGTAGACCGGGACAGGCATTATTTT,CASSVDRDRHYF
TRBV4-2,TRBJ2-2,15,NA,NA,TGTGCCAGCAGCCAAACAGGACCGAACACCGGGGAGCTGTTTTTT,CASSQTGPNTGELFF
TRBV27,TRBJ2-2,15,NA,once,TGTGCCAGCAGTTTGCGGATGGGGAACACCGGGGAGCTGTTTTTT,CASSLRMGNTGELFF
TRBV30,TRBJ1-5,16,TRBD1,once,TGTGCCTGGAGAGAAAGCCCAGGGGGCGCTGGTCAGCCCCAGCATTTT,CAWRESPGGAGQPQHF
TRBV5-8,TRBJ2-1,15,NA,NA,TGTGCCAGCAGCTCCGGGGAGGGACACTACAATGAGCAGTTCTTC,CASSSGEGHYNEQFF
TRBV6-2/TRBV6-3,TRBJ1-3,16,NA,NA,TGTGCCAGCAGTTACCATAAACAAACCTCTGGAAACACCATATATTTT,CASSYHKQTSGNTIYF
TRBV5-1,TRBJ2-7,14,TRBD1,NA,TGCGCCAGCAGCTTGGACCCGACAGGGAACGAGCAGTACTTC,CASSLDPTGNEQYF
TRBV5-4,TRBJ2-7,15,TRBD1,NA,TGTGCCAGCAGATGGGGCGGGACAGGGCCCTACGAGCAGTACTTC,CASRWGGTGPYEQYF
TRBV28,TRBJ2-2,15,NA,NA,TGTGCCAGCAGTCCTCACAGAATTCACACCGGGGAGCTGTTTTTT,CASSPHRIHTGELFF
TRBV24-1,TRBJ1-2,15,TRBD1,NA,TGTGCCACCAGTGACGGGACAGCCACTAACTATGGCTACACCTTC,CATSDGTATNYGYTF
TRBV27,TRBJ2-5,16,TRBD1,NA,TGTGCCAGCAGTTTATCGATGGCAGGGGGCCAAGAGACCCAGTACTTC,CASSLSMAGGQETQYF
TRBV18,TRBJ2-2,16,NA,NA,TGTGCCAGCTCAGTCGGGACTCCAGCTCTCACCGGGGAGCTGTTTTTT,CASSVGTPALTGELFF
TRBV7-2,TRBJ2-7,15,NA,once,TGTGCCAGCAGCTTAAACGGCGGAGGCTCCTACGAGCAGTACTTC,CASSLNGGGSYEQYF
TRBV5-1,TRBJ1-1,14,NA,NA,TGCGCCAGCAGCTTGGTGGTCAGCGACACTGAAGCTTTCTTT,CASSLVVSDTEAFF
TRBV5-4,TRBJ1-1,16,NA,NA,TGTGCCAGCAGCTTGGCGGATTCTGACAGTTTAAGGGGGGCTTTCTTT,CASSLADSDSLRGAFF
TRBV19,TRBJ2-5,18,TRBD2,NA,TGTGCCAGTAGTCCGGCGACTAGCGGGAGGCCCCCTCAAGAGACCCAGTACTTC,CASSPATSGRPPQETQYF
TRBV27,TRBJ2-7,15,TRBD2,NA,TGTGCCAGCAGTTTCGCAGGACTAGGTTTTTACGAGCAGTACTTC,CASSFAGLGFYEQYF
TRBV19,TRBJ2-7,15,NA,NA,TGTGCCAGTAGTATCGGGCAGGCGGGGACCTACGAGCAGTACTTC,CASSIGQAGTYEQYF
TRBV6-5,TRBJ1-5,15,NA,NA,TGTGCCAGCAGTTACGGGCCAGGGCCGAATCAGCCCCAGCATTTT,CASSYGPGPNQPQHF
TRBV5-6,TRBJ2-2,15,TRBD2,once,TGTGCCAGCAGGCGGAGCGGGATGAACACCGGGGAGCTGTTTTTT,CASRRSGMNTGELFF
TRBV7-9,TRBJ2-2,16,TRBD1,NA,TGTGCCAGCAGCGATGACAGGGTTCCCTACACCGGGGAGCTGTTTTTT,CASSDDRVPYTGELFF
TRBV30,TRBJ2-1,14,TRBD2,NA,TGTGCCTGGAGTTCGACTAGCATCCTGGATGAGCAGTTCTTC,CAWSSTSILDEQFF
TRBV19,TRBJ2-5,14,NA,NA,TGTGCCAGTAGTATGGGGCAGGGATTCGAGACCCAGTACTTC,CASSMGQGFETQYF
TRBV7-3,TRBJ2-3,13,NA,few,TGTGCCAGCAGCTTACTAGGCCCAGATACGCAGTATTTT,CASSLLGPDTQYF
TRBV4-2,TRBJ1-2,15,TRBD1,NA,TGTGCCAGCAGCCCCACCCAGGGGGCGAGCTATGGCTACACCTTC,CASSPTQGASYGYTF
TRBV30,TRBJ1-5,13,NA,NA,TGTGCCTGGAGTCACATCGGCAATCAGCCCCAGCATTTT,CAWSHIGNQPQHF
TRBV27,TRBJ2-3,11,NA,NA,TGTGCCAGCGGAGGAACAGATACGCAGTATTTT,CASGGTDTQYF
TRBV28,TRBJ1-5,17,TRBD1,NA,TGTGCCAGCAGATACACTGGGACAGGGGTAGACAATCAGCCCCAGCATTTT,CASRYTGTGVDNQPQHF
TRBV20-1,TRBJ2-7,10,NA,NA,TGCAGTGCCGGGAGCGGAGAGCAGTACTTC,CSAGSGEQYF
TRBV7-2,TRBJ1-5,15,NA,once,TGTGCCAGCAGCTTAGTGTTTGAGGGCAATCAGCCCCAGCATTTT,CASSLVFEGNQPQHF
TRBV27,TRBJ1-6,14,TRBD1,once,TGTGCCAGCAAACCCGGCAGGGGGCATTCACCCCTCCACTTT,CASKPGRGHSPLHF
TRBV5-1,TRBJ1-1,15,TRBD1,NA,TGCGCCAGCAGCTTGGCGACAGGGATGAACACTGAAGCTTTCTTT,CASSLATGMNTEAFF
TRBV7-2,TRBJ1-5,19,NA,NA,TGTGCCAGCAGCCCGACCGGGACACAAGGGGGGGTATTTGATCAGCCCCAGCATTTT,CASSPTGTQGGVFDQPQHF
TRBV2,TRBJ2-7,11,NA,NA,TGTGCCAGCAGGTACGGGTACGAGCAGTACTTC,CASRYGYEQYF
TRBV3-1/TRBV3-2,TRBJ2-1,14,TRBD1,once,TGTGCCAGCAGCGGGACAGTCTCCTACAATGAGCAGTTCTTC,CASSGTVSYNEQFF
TRBV5-4,TRBJ2-7,15,NA,NA,TGTGCCAGCAGCCGAGGCGGAGGGACCCCCTACGAGCAGTACTTC,CASSRGGGTPYEQYF
TRBV19,TRBJ1-1,16,TRBD1,NA,TGTGCCAGTAGTATAAACCCGGACAGGGTGAGCGCTGAAGCTTTCTTT,CASSINPDRVSAEAFF
TRBV6-2/TRBV6-3,TRBJ2-7,17,TRBD2,NA,TGTGCCAGCAGTTACATTTGGCGGGAGTTCGGGAGTTACGAGCAGTACTTC,CASSYIWREFGSYEQYF
TRBV14,TRBJ1-2,14,TRBD1,NA,TGTGCCAGCAGCCAAGATGCAGGGGGTTATGGCTACACCTTC,CASSQDAGGYGYTF
TRBV27,TRBJ2-7,14,TRBD1,NA,TGTGCCAGCAGGAAACCGGGACAGATCTACGAGCAGTACTTC,CASRKPGQIYEQYF
TRBV23-1,TRBJ2-7,17,TRBD2,NA,TGCGCCAGCAGTCAATCGCCTAGCGGGAGGGCGCACTACGAGCAGTACTTC,CASSQSPSGRAHYEQYF
TRBV7-2,TRBJ1-2,15,NA,NA,TGTGCCAGCAGCGTATCGGTGGCGGCTAACTATGGCTACACCTTC,CASSVSVAANYGYTF
TRBV19,TRBJ1-2,14,NA,NA,TGTGCCAGTAGTGCCTGGCAGGGGAGTTATGGCTACACCTTC,CASSAWQGSYGYTF
TRBV6-1,TRBJ1-4,15,NA,NA,TGTGCCAGCAGTGAAGCGTCAGCAACTAATGAAAAACTGTTTTTT,CASSEASATNEKLFF
TRBV28,TRBJ1-5,14,NA,many,TGTGCCACCTCGGGGGGCTATAGCAATCAGCCCCAGCATTTT,CATSGGYSNQPQHF
TRBV7-8,TRBJ2-2,14,NA,NA,TGTGCGCTGGGAGAAACCACGAACACCGGGGAGCTGTTTTTT,CALGETTNTGELFF
TRBV9,TRBJ2-7,13,NA,once,TGTGCCAGCAGCGTACACCCTACCTACGAGCAGTACTTC,CASSVHPTYEQYF
TRBV6-5,TRBJ2-7,14,TRBD2,NA,TGTGCCAGCAGGAGTAGCGGGAGGACGTACGAGCAGTACTTC,CASRSSGRTYEQYF
TRBV2,TRBJ1-1,13,TRBD1,NA,TGTGCCTGGGACAGGGGTGGAAGCACTGAAGCTTTCTTT,CAWDRGGSTEAFF
TRBV2,TRBJ1-2,13,NA,NA,TGTGCCAGCAGTGAAGAACGGGACTATGGCTACACCTTC,CASSEERDYGYTF
TRBV4-2,TRBJ1-2,15,TRBD1,NA,TGTGCCAGCAGCCAAGGGACAGGGTCATACTATGGCTACACCTTC,CASSQGTGSYYGYTF
TRBV4-1,TRBJ2-7,16,TRBD1,NA,TGCGCCAGCAGCCCCACCTACCGGGACAGGGGACACGAGCAGTACTTC,CASSPTYRDRGHEQYF
TRBV5-3,TRBJ2-5,14,NA,NA,TGTGCCAGAAGCTTTGGAGGGCCCGGGGAGACCCAGTACTTC,CARSFGGPGETQYF
TRBV14,TRBJ2-5,15,TRBD1,few,TGTGCCAGCAGCTCTCTGGACAGGGTGGGGGAGACCCAGTACTTC,CASSSLDRVGETQYF
TRBV5-4,TRBJ2-6,17,TRBD1,NA,TGTGCCAGCAGCCCGGACAGGAGTAGAGCCGGGGCCAACGTCCTGACTTTC,CASSPDRSRAGANVLTF
TRBV3-1/TRBV3-2,TRBJ1-5,15,TRBD1,few,TGTGCCAGCAGCCCTGGGACAGTAAGCAATCAGCCCCAGCATTTT,CASSPGTVSNQPQHF
TRBV18,TRBJ1-5,15,TRBD1,NA,TGTGCCAGCTCCCCTTCAGGGGGGCTTTGGCAGCCCCAGCATTTT,CASSPSGGLWQPQHF
TRBV12-3/TRBV12-4,TRBJ2-7,13,TRBD1,NA,TGTGCCAGCAGTTTGGTAACAGGGGACGAGCAGTACTTC,CASSLVTGDEQYF